One and the same sample provided the 5 T cell receptor beta chains below, sequenced in a study of blood T cell repertoires in COVID-19. Method: immunoSEQ multiplex PCR; TCRdb's copy keeps in-frame clones and lacks some. The data show some 340,000 clones, roughly nine tenths seen once. The specimen was PBMCs or T cells enriched from blood (not recorded which). The receptors stem from a woman aged 30 to 39 who had been exposed to COVID-19.

The chain joins TRBV5-6 to TRBJ1-2; D ambiguous. The CDR3 loop spans 12 amino acids. CDR1 and CDR2 (germline): SGHDT, YYEEEE. V gave up 3 bases and J gave up 8 bases, with 11 bases separating them. The CDR3 region is CASSSGYRGYTF. As DNA, the CDR3 is TGTGCCAGCAGCTCGGGTTATAGGGGCTACACCTTC.

This clone was recorded only once. The V and J genes are TRBV7-9 and TRBJ1-3; D is unresolved. This CDR3 contains 13 residues. Trimming stripped 8 bases from V and 7 bases from J, with 15 bases between. From germline, CDR1 is SEHNR and CDR2 FQNEAQ (reference sequence). CDR3 nucleotide sequence: TGTGCCAGCTGGCCGGCTGGGAGGAACACCATATATTTT. As protein: CASWPAGRNTIYF.

The chain uses TRBV19 and TRBJ2-6, with D uncertain. The V gene lost 8 bases and the J gene lost 4 bases, with 12 bases spanning the gap. This CDR3 has 14 amino acids. The germline V gene encodes CDR1 LNHDA and CDR2 SQIVND (reference sequence). CDR3 sequence (DNA): TGTGCCAGTCAGGTGGTTGCCGGGGCCAACGTCCTGACTTTC. Translated: CASQVVAGANVLTF.

This clone was recorded a few times. V and J are TRBV7-9 and TRBJ1-6; D call uncertain. The CDR3 length is 15 residues. The V gene's germline CDR1 is SEHNR and CDR2 FQNEAQ (reference sequence). Trimming shortened V by 3 bases and J by 0 bases, and 6 bases separated the two germline ends. The CDR3 region is CASSLSSSYNSPLHF. CDR3 coding DNA: TGTGCCAGCAGCTTGTCTAGCTCCTATAATTCACCCCTCCACTTT.

The genes are TRBV27 and TRBJ2-7; weak D call: TRBD2 (6 bases). CDR3 length: 15 residues. Trimming removed 5 bases at V and 1 base at J, with 15 bases between. The germline V gene encodes CDR1 MNHEY and CDR2 SMNVEV (reference sequence). The DNA of the CDR3 is TGTGCCAGCAGTCCTAGGGGCGCGGGGTCCTACGAGCAGTACTTC. This sequence encodes CASSPRGAGSYEQYF.